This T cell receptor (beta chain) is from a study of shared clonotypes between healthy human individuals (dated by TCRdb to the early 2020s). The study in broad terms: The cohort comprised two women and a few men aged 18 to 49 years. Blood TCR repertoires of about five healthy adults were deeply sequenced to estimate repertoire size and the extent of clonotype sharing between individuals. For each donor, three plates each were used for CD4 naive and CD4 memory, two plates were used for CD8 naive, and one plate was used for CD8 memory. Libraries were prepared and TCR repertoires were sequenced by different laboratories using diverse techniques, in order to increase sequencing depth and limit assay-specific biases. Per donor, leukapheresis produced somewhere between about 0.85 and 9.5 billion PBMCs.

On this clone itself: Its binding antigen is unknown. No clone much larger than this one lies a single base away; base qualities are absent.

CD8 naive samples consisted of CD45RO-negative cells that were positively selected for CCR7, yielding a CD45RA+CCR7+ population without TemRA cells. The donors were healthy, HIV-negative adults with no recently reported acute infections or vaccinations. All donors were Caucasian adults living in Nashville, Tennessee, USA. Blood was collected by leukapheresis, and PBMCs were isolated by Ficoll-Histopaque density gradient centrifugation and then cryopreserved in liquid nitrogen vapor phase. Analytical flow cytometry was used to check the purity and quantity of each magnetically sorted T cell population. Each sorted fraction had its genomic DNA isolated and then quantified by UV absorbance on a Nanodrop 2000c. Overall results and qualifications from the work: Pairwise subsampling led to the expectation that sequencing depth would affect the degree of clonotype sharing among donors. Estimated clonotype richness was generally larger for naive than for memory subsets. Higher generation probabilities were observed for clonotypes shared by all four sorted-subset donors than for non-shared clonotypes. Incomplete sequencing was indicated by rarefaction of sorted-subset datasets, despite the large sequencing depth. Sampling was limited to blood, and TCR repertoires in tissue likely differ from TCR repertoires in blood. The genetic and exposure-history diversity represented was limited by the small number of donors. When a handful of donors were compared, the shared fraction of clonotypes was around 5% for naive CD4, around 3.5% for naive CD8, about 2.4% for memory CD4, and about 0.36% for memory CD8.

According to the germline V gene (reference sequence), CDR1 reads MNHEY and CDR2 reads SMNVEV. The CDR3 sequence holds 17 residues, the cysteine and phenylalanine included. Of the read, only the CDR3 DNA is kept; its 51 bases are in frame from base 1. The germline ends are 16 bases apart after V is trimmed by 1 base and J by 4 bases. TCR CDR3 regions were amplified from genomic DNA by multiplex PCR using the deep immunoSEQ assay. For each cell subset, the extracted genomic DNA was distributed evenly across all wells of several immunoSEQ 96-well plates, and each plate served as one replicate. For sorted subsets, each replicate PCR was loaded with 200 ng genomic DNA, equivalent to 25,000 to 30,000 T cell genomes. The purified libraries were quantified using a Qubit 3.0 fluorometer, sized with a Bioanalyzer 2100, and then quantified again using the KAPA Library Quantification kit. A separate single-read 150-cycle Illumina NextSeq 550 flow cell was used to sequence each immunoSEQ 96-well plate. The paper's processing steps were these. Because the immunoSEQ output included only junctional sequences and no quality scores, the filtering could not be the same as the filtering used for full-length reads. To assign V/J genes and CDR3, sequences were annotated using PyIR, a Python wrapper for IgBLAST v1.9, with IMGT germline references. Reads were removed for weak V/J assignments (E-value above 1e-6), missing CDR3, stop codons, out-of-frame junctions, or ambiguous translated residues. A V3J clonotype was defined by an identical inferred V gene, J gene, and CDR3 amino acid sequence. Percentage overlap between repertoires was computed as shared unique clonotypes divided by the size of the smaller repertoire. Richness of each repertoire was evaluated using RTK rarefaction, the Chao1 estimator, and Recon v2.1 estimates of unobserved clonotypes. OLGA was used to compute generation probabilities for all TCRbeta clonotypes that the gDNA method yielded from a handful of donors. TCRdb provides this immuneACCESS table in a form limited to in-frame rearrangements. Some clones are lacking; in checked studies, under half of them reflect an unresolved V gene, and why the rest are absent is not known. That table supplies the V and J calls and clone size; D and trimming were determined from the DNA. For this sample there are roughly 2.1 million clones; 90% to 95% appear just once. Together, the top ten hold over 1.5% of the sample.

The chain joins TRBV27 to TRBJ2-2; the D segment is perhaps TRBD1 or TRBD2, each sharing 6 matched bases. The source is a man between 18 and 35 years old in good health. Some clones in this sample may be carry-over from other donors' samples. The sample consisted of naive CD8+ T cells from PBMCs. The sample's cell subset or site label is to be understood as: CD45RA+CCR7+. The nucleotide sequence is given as TGTGCCAGCAGTTTATTAGCGACGGGGGCTTTCACCGGGGAGCTGTTTTTT. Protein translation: CASSLLATGAFTGELFF.